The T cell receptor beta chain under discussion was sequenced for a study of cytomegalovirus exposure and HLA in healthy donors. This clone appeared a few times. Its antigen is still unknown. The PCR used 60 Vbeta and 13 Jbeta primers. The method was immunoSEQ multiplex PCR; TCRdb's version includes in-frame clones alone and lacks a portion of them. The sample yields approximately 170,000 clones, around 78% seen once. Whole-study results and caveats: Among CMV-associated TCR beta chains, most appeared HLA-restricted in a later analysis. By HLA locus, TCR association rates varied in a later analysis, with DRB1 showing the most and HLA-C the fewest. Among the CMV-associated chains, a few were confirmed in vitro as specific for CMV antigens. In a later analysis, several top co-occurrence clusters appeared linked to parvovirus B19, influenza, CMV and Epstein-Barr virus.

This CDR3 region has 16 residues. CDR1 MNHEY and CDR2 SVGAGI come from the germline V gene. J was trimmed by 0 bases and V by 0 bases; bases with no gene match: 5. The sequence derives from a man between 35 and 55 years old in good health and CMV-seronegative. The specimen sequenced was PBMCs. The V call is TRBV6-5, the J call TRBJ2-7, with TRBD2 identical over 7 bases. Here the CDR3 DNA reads TGTGCCAGCAGTTACTCCGCGGGAGCCACCTCCTACGAGCAGTACTTC. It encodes CASSYSAGATSYEQYF.